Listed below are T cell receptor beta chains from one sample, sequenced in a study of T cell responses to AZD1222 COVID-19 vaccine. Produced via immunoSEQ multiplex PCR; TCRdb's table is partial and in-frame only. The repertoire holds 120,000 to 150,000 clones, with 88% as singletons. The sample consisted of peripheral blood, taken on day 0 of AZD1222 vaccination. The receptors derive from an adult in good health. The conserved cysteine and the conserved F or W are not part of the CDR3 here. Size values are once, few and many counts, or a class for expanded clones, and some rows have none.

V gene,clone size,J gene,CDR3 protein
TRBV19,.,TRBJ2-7,ASSTGSGRAYEQY
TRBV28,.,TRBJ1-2,ASSLTGLVYGYT
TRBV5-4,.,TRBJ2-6,ASSHRDAGANVLT
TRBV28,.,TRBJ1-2,ASKPGPLLGYGYT
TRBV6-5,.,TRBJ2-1,ASSSLAGASQDEQF
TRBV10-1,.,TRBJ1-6,ASSELGPAYDNSPLH
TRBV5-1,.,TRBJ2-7,ASSLDGTSYEQY
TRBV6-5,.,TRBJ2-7,ASRPSGTAYEQY
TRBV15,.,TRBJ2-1,ATSRDLTGPYNEQF
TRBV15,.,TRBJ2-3,ATSRFSGTGDTDTQY
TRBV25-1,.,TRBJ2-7,ASSPAAGTYEQY
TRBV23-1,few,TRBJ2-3,ASSQSGVSTDTQY
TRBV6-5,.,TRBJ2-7,ASKGTYEQY
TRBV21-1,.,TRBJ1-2,ASSSRDRMVNGYT
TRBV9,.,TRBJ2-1,ASSLTSGVYNEQF
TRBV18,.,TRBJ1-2,ASSPARGNYGYT
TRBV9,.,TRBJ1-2,ASSVGVIANYGYT
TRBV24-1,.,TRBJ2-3,ATSDLWY
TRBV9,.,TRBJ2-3,ASSVGGIDTDTQY
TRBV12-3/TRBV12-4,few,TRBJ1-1,ASSFRQGTEAF
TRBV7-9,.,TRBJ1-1,ASSGDNTEAF
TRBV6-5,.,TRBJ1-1,ASSVWANTEAF
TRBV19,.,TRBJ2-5,ASRQVGETQY
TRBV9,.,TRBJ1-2,ASSVLQEPYPYGYT
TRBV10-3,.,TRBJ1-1,AISDYNSDEAF
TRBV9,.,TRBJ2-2,ASSVFRPFTNGELF
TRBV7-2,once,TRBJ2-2,ASSLVGTNTGELF
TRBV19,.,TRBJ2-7,AIRTETYEQY
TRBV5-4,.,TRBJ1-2,ASSLGATGGYT
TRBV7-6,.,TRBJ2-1,ASSFYKPGHTGNEQF
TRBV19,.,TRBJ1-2,ASSIVQSIRDYGYT
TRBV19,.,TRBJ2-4,ASTTPGTALAKNIQY
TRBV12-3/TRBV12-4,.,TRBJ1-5,ASSDRGRQPQH
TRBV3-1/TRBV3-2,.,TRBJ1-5,ASSTDLKGPQPQH
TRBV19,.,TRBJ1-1,ASSIDHTQVDRRRTEAF
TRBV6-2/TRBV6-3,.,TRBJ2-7,ASSYSEQAGDSYEQY
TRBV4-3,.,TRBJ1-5,ASSQAGNQPQH
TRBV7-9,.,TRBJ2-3,ASSPIGGTDTQY
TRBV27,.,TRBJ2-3,ASSFVWGTDTQY
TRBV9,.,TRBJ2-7,ASSVGASEPSYEQY
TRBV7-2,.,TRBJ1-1,ASSGGIYEAF
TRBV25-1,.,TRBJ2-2,ASSNDQWDTGELF
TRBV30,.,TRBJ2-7,AWSVRSSYEQY
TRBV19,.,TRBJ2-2,ASSRQNTGELF
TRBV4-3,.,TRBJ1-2,ASSPQPGQGAGGYT
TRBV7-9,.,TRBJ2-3,ASRSGGSTDTQY
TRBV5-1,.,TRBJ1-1,ASSLASSAQGAF
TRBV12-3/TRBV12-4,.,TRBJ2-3,ASSPTGTATQY
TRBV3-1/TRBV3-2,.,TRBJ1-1,ASSQEWGDTEAF
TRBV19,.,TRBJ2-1,ASSIQFNSYNEQF
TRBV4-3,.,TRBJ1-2,ASSQVQGNGYT